The next 8 T cell receptor beta chains were all read from a single sample in a study of T cells expressing NK-cell markers (dated by TCRdb to 2019 to 2021). The library relied on 5' RACE. Instrument used: Illumina HiSeq 2000. Following TCRdb reprocessing, every CDR3 protein sequence forms one entry, and DNA is not provided. This sample's listing comprises 2,200 or so distinct CDR3 sequences. Clones ranked in the top ten supply 70% to 80% of the sample. Sequenced sample: blood T cells: a sorted CD56 or NKG2C T cell subset, CD4+ or CD8+ T cells, or bulk PBMC T cells (not recorded which). The source is a woman between 18 and 29 years old in good health. Donor details come from another sample of the same person, matched by shared clones.

V is TRBV3-1 and J is TRBJ1-5. The CDR3 runs to 15 residues. Per germline, CDR1 LGHDT and CDR2 YNNKEL (reference sequence). The CDR3 here is CASSQDQWNNQPQHF.

The chain employs TRBV20-1 and TRBJ2-5; no DNA is available, so the TRBD1 call from TCRdb remains unchecked. The V gene's germline CDR1 is DFQATT and CDR2 SNEGSKA (reference sequence). The CDR3 sequence is 14 residues long. This CDR3 is CSARVGAPQETQYF.

This clonotype is medium-sized (0.01 to 0.1%) by frequency. V gene TRBV24-1 combines with J gene TRBJ2-1; the D call of TRBD2 rests on TCRdb alone, since no DNA is present to check it. The germline V gene encodes CDR1 KGHDR and CDR2 SFDVKD. CDR3 length: 15 amino acids. CDR3: CATSGASGYYNEQFF.

V usage is TRBV20-1 and J usage is TRBJ2-7; there is no DNA to check the TCRdb D call of TRBD2. The CDR3 length is 15 residues. Per germline, CDR1 DFQATT and CDR2 SNEGSKA (reference sequence). CDR3 residues: CSARDHERELNEQYF.

The chain uses TRBV6-4 and TRBJ2-1. Germline-derived CDR1 and CDR2 are MRHNA and SNTAGT. This CDR3 spans 13 amino acids. CDR3 in amino acids: CASSTADYNEQFF.

The rearrangement links TRBV23-1 to TRBJ2-1; TCRdb reports TRBD1, a call that lacks DNA to check it against. TRBV23-1 is an ORF for which the function is uncertain. The CDR3 has 17 amino acids. The CDR3 is CASSLESVVGGSRKQFF.

Considering frequency, this clonotype is medium-sized. The rearrangement uses TRBV20-1 and TRBJ1-6; the D call from TCRdb, TRBD1, cannot be confirmed without DNA. There are 15 residues in the CDR3. Germline values: CDR1 DFQATT, CDR2 SNEGSKA (reference sequence). The CDR3: CSAREPGTETSPLHF.

This clonotype is called medium-sized based on its frequency. The V gene is TRBV15, the J gene TRBJ1-4; TCRdb calls TRBD1, which cannot be checked without DNA. This CDR3 region has 16 residues. Per the germline V gene, CDR1 is LNHNV and CDR2 is YYDKDF (reference sequence). CDR3 region: CATSRDREGGPEKLFF. Looking up the rest from reference TRBV15 and TRBJ1-4 gives the full variable domain: DAMVIQNPRYQVTQFGKPVTLSCSQTLNHNVMYWYQQKSSQAPKLLFHYYDKDFNNEADTPDNFQSRRPNTSFCFLDIRSPGLGDTAMYLCATSRDREGGPEKLFFGSGTQLSVL.